This T cell receptor (beta chain) stems from a study of siplizumab effects on memory and regulatory T cells (dated by TCRdb to between 2018 and 2021). Turning to the overall study: The effect of the anti-CD2 antibody siplizumab on alloreactive T-cell subsets was examined in allogeneic mixed lymphocyte reactions constructed from human PBMCs.

This clone was found once. Its cognate antigen has yet to be identified. The record has no base qualities; no much larger clone is one base away. The CDR3 covers 15 residues, taking in both the cysteine and the phenylalanine. The sequence is cut down to CDR3 DNA, 45 bases in frame from base 1. V is pared back by 6 bases and J by 1 base, with 15 bases lying between the germline termini. CDR1 and CDR2 (SGHTA, FQGTGA) derive from the germline V gene. The paper's findings and limits, for the study overall: Because sequences below about 10^-5 frequency were poorly captured, only a minor fraction of alloreactive clones could be mapped to unstimulated subsets. The cumulative frequency of alloreactive sequences that could be traced back to unstimulated CD4+ memory T cells was significantly reduced by siplizumab. Unstimulated naive T cells appeared more diverse than memory T cells, and naive cells seemed to contribute substantially to the alloresponse. Among mappable alloreactive CD4+ clones, an average Treg-derived fraction of about 69% was observed with siplizumab, compared with around 28% in control reactions. Whether proliferating Tregs from siplizumab cultures were suppressive was not functionally confirmed. For roughly 75-96% of proliferating CD4+ or CD8+ clones, no naive or memory phenotype could be assigned.

Additional sequencing covered unstimulated subsets from a few donor pairs, namely CD8+ effector memory, CD4+ naive, CD8+ TEMRA, CD4+ memory and CD8+ naive. TCRbeta CDR3 sequencing was performed on sorted unstimulated T cells and on proliferating T cells recovered from mixed lymphocyte reactions. Fresh whole blood from 9 to 11 HLA-typed healthy donors was used to isolate PBMCs. The library was produced with the immunoSEQ multiplex PCR assay. The deep sequencing platform assayed around 10^5 TCR templates per sample. Genomic DNA extracted from sorted T cells was the material used for TCRbeta CDR3 sequencing. As for how the authors treated the data: The R programming language was used for clonal analysis of the TCRbeta CDR3 data. Unstimulated samples were compared with post-reaction CFSE-low samples to define alloreactive CD4+ and CD8+ clones. Alloreactive CD4+ clones were assigned to regulatory or non-regulatory origin by matching sequences to sorted unstimulated Treg and non-Treg repertoires. In its TCRdb copy, this immuneACCESS table keeps in-frame sequences only and misses some clones. Where compared with another copy, unresolved V genes explain less than half of these, and the others have no known cause. The V and J calls and the clone size are those of that table, but D and trimming were determined from the DNA. For this sample there are tens of thousands of clones; 95% to 97% appear just once. The leading ten clones occupy roughly 0.6% of the sample.

The TCR comes from a human donor in good health. What was sequenced was naive CD4+ T cells sorted from blood. The cell subset or site label here, explained by the study, means: unstimulated naive T cells. Rearrangement joined TRBV7-3 to TRBJ2-5; too little of a D gene remains to name it. The DNA is as follows: TGTGCCAGCAGTCGGGCCCTCGGGCCCCAAGAGACCCAGTACTTC. Translated, this gives CASSRALGPQETQYF.